This T cell receptor beta chain was captured by sequencing in a study of blood T cell repertoires in COVID-19. Germline CDR1 MGHRA, CDR2 YSYEKL. Trimming pared 4 bases from V and 2 bases from J, leaving 9 bases between. The CDR3 totals 14 residues. Here immunoSEQ multiplex PCR was the method, and the copy in TCRdb shows in-frame clones only, minus some. This table has about 330,000 clones, 80% to 90% appearing once. The sample taken for sequencing was PBMCs or T cells enriched from blood (not recorded which). This chain joins TRBV4-1 and TRBJ1-5; D is ambiguous. The receptor's source is a man aged 25 to 45 who had recovered from COVID-19. As DNA, the CDR3 is TGCGCCAGCAGCCCACGGGATGGCAATCAGCCCCAGCATTTT. Translated, it gives CASSPRDGNQPQHF.